This T cell receptor (beta chain) was sequenced during a study of cytomegalovirus exposure and HLA in healthy donors. All donors participated as healthy donors of bone marrow. The primer mix had 60 Vbeta and 13 Jbeta primers. In the source study's methods: In a later analysis, around 87 million unique TCR beta chains included roughly 11 million shared by two or more donors. Sequencing was performed with immunoSEQ multiplex PCR; in TCRdb, only in-frame clones are kept and a portion is missing. The V and J calls and clone size are taken from that table; D and trimming were inferred from the DNA. The sample contains some 120,000 clones, about 74% of which appear only once. The CDR3 runs 17 residues. Germline CDR1 MNHNS, CDR2 SASEGT. Trimming shortened V by 0 bases and J by 0 bases, and 11 bases separated the two germline ends.

The sample taken for sequencing was PBMCs. The clonotype was recovered from a man aged 40-55 years in good health and CMV-seropositive. V is TRBV6-1 and J is TRBJ1-4; D perhaps matches TRBD1 (5 bases). The CDR3 DNA is TGTGCCAGCAGTGAAGCGCCGGCAGGGACAACTAATGAAAAACTGTTTTTT. As protein: CASSEAPAGTTNEKLFF.